Below, one T cell receptor (beta chain) is given with its context. The sample comes from a study of CD8 T cells in Susac syndrome. The control group consisted of healthy donors matched for age and sex. Through negative isolation, CD4+ and CD8+ T cells were obtained, while TEMRA cells were enriched using FACS. The RNA input was about 0.5 to 1 ug, and it was reverse transcribed with random hexamers. TCRdb reprocessed the immunoSEQ multiplex PCR reads with MiXCR, giving one entry per CDR3 protein. The sample consists of roughly 180,000 distinct CDR3 sequences, around 94% of them appearing once. Trimming pared 8 bases from V and 5 bases from J, leaving 16 bases between. This CDR3 is 14 amino acids long. Germline V gives CDR1 SNHLY, CDR2 FYNNEI.

The sequenced material came from CD4+ T cells from PBMCs. The chain has TRBV2 and TRBJ1-5; D might be TRBD1 (6 bases). This clonotype originated in a human donor in good health. CDR3 nucleotide sequence: TGTGCCAGCTCAAGGGGGGGAGGGGATCAGCCCCAGCATTTT. Its translation: CASSRGGGDQPQHF. The full variable domain, its missing parts supplied by reference TRBV2 and TRBJ1-5, is EPEVTQTPSHQVTQMGQEVILRCVPISNHLYFYWYRQILGQKVEFLVSFYNNEISEKSEIFDDQFSVERPDGSNFTLKIRSTKLEDSAMYFCASSRGGGDQPQHFGDGTRLSIL.